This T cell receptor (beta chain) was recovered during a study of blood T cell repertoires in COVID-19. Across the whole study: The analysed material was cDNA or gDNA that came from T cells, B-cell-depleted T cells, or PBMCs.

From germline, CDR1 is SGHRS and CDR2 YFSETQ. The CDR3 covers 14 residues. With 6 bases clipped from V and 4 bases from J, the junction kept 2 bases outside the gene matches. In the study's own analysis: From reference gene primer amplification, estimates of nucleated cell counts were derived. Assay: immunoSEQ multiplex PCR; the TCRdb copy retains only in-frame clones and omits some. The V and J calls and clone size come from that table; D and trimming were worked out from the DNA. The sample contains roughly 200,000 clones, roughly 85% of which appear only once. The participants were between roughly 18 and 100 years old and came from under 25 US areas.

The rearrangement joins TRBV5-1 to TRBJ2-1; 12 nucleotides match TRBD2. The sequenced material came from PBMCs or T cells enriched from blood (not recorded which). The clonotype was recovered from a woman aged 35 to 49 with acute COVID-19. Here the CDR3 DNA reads TGCGCCAGCAAGGGGACTAGCGGGTACAATGAGCAGTTCTTC. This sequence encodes CASKGTSGYNEQFF. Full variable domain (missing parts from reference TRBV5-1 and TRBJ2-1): KAGVTQTPRYLIKTRGQQVTLSCSPISGHRSVSWYQQTPGQGLQFLFEYFSETQRNKGNFPGRFSGRQFSNSRSEMNVSTLELGDSALYLCASKGTSGYNEQFFGPGTRLTVL.